Shown below are 21 T cell receptor beta chains from a single sample sequenced in a study of T cell responses to AZD1222 COVID-19 vaccine (dated by TCRdb to about 2021). Libraries were built with the immunoSEQ multiplex PCR assay. The table was pulled from immuneACCESS by TCRdb, which kept in-frame rearrangements only. Such tables lose some clones; where checked, under half of the loss comes from unresolved V genes, and the rest has no known cause. The sample includes fewer than 130,000 clones, with around 94% observed a single time. The top ten hold around 2% of the sample. Explained via the paper, the time point label denotes: baseline before first vaccination. The material sequenced was peripheral blood, taken on day 0 of AZD1222 vaccination. All receptors derive from an adult in good health.

This clone was recorded a few times. The CDR3 coding sequence is TGTGCCAGCAGCCCGGGACTAGCGGGGACAGAGACCCAGTACTTC. It specifies CASSPGLAGTETQYF. This rearrangement joins TRBV3-1 (or the pseudogene TRBV3-2) to TRBJ2-5; TRBD2 aligns across 13 bases. The CDR3 has 15 amino acids. With V trimmed by 4 bases and J by 4 bases, 3 bases remained unmatched. The germline gives CDR1 LGHDT, CDR2 YNNKEL (reference sequence).

The chain has TRBV4-1 and TRBJ1-4, with D perhaps TRBD1 (5 bases). CDR3 length equals 15 residues. Germline assignment: CDR1 MGHRA and CDR2 YSYEKL. Between the trimmed V and J ends, which lost 0 bases and 7 bases, there was a span of 12 bases. The chain's CDR3 is CASSQDGTQGEKLFF. The DNA for the CDR3 is TGCGCCAGCAGCCAAGACGGGACGCAGGGTGAAAAACTGTTTTTT.

This sequence joins TRBV9 and TRBJ1-3; 7 positions match TRBD1. CDR1 is SGDLS, CDR2 YYNGEE, per germline. This CDR3 is 16 amino acids long. V was pared by 3 bases and J by 0 bases, with 6 bases of the junction left unmatched. For the CDR3, the DNA is TGTGCCAGCAGCGGGGTGGGACAGCTCTCTGGAAACACCATATATTTT. It encodes CASSGVGQLSGNTIYF.

This rearrangement joins TRBV29-1 to TRBJ2-2; D remains unclear. Trimming cost V 5 bases and J 2 bases, with 6 bases left between them. The CDR3 is 12 amino acids. The germline gives CDR1 SQVTM, CDR2 ANQGSEA. Here the CDR3 DNA reads TGCAGCGTTCCGAAAAACACCGGGGAGCTGTTTTTT. It specifies CSVPKNTGELFF.

In this sample, this clone turned up once. J is TRBJ2-1 and V is TRBV6-4, with unresolved D. CDR1 is MRHNA, CDR2 SNTAGT, per germline. The CDR3 extends over 13 amino acids. Trimming shortened V by 4 bases and J by 3 bases, and 7 bases separated the two germline ends. The CDR3 DNA reads TGTGCCAGCAGTGTTGACCGCTACAATGAGCAGTTCTTC. Amino acids: CASSVDRYNEQFF.

This rearrangement joins TRBV11-2 to TRBJ2-7; D might be TRBD1 (6 bases). CDR3 length: 15 residues. CDR1 and CDR2 from the germline V gene are SGHAT and FQNNGV. Between the trimmed V and J ends, which lost 5 bases and 3 bases, there was a span of 17 bases. The CDR3 DNA reads as TGTGCCAGCAGCCGATCAGGGGACGGACTCTACGAGCAGTACTTC. Translation: CASSRSGDGLYEQYF.

For the CDR3, the DNA is TGTGCCAGTAGCCTCCCGAGGGGCTATAATTCACCCCTCCACTTT. Amino acids: CASSLPRGYNSPLHF. V usage is TRBV19 and J usage is TRBJ1-6; TRBD1 might be the D (5 bases). Germline V gene sequence: CDR1 LNHDA, CDR2 SQIVND (reference sequence). This CDR3 spans 15 amino acids. V lost 6 bases and J lost 3, with 12 bases in between.

The chain uses TRBV10-3 and TRBJ2-5; 10 bases agree with TRBD2. This CDR3 comprises 16 residues. Germline V gene sequence: CDR1 ENHRY, CDR2 SYGVKD. J was trimmed by 5 bases and V by 2 bases; bases with no gene match: 8. The CDR3 sequence is CAISEALAGVSETQYF. CDR3 coding DNA: TGTGCCATCAGTGAGGCGCTAGCGGGAGTTTCTGAGACCCAGTACTTC.

The chain joins TRBV28 to TRBJ1-2, with D perhaps matching TRBD1 (5 bases). V lost 2 bases and J lost 6, with 13 bases in between. Germline values: CDR1 MDHEN, CDR2 SYDVKM. The CDR3 runs 14 residues. The CDR3 coding sequence is TGTGCCAGCAGTTTAAGGGGAGTATTCAATGGCTACACCTTC. This encodes CASSLRGVFNGYTF.

J is TRBJ2-3 and V is TRBV5-1, with a tentative D call TRBD2 (5 bases). Germline V gene lookup returns CDR1 SGHRS and CDR2 YFSETQ. The CDR3 extends over 15 amino acids. V dropped 0 bases and J dropped 4 bases, with 12 bases sitting between them. DNA of the CDR3: TGCGCCAGCAGCTTGGCCAATGCTAGCCCAGATACGCAGTATTTT. It encodes CASSLANASPDTQYF.

This chain connects TRBV18 to TRBJ1-2; D is unresolved. With 2 bases removed from V and 6 bases from J, the gap between germline ends came to 13 bases. CDR3 size: 14 residues. CDR1 is KGHSH and CDR2 is LQKENI in the germline V gene. The CDR3 DNA is TGTGCCAGCTCACCATCGGAGGTGGGGAATGGCTACACCTTC. This codes for CASSPSEVGNGYTF.

V and J are TRBV19 and TRBJ1-1, with D possibly TRBD1 on 6 matching bases. V was shortened by 6 bases and J by 5 bases, with 16 bases between the two germline ends. Germline loops: CDR1 LNHDA, CDR2 SQIVND (reference sequence). The CDR3 consists of 14 residues. The DNA for the CDR3 is TGTGCCAGTAGACCTCCGGGGGCTCGGACTGAAGCTTTCTTT. Protein product: CASRPPGARTEAFF.

The rearrangement uses TRBV7-2 and TRBJ2-5, with 7 bases fitting TRBD2. Trimming at V came to 5 bases and at J to 4 bases, leaving 10 bases not matched to a gene. The CDR3 covers 15 residues. Looked up from germline, CDR1 is SGHTA and CDR2 is FQGNSA. The CDR3 coding sequence is TGTGCCAGCAGCCCCGGGACTATACTTGGAGAGACCCAGTACTTC. This translates into CASSPGTILGETQYF. Complete variable domain (other parts from reference TRBV7-2 and TRBJ2-5): GAGVSQSPSNKVTEKGKDVELRCDPISGHTALYWYRQSLGQGLEFLIYFQGNSAPDKSGLPSDRFSAERTGGSVSTLTIQRTQQEDSAVYLCASSPGTILGETQYFGPGTRLLVL.

V usage is TRBV15 and J usage is TRBJ1-1; no clear D. CDR3 length: 18 residues. Trimming stripped 0 bases from V and 1 base from J, with 18 bases between. Germline CDR1 LNHNV, CDR2 YYDKDF (reference sequence). The CDR3: CATSRDLLKRKSNTEAFF. Written as DNA, the CDR3 is TGTGCCACCAGCAGAGATCTTCTCAAAAGGAAATCGAACACTGAAGCTTTCTTT.

The chain couples TRBV28 to TRBJ2-7, with 8 bases that match TRBD1. Germline V gene lookup returns CDR1 MDHEN and CDR2 SYDVKM. This CDR3 is built from 13 residues. V gave up 0 bases and J gave up 13 bases; unmatched junction bases: 8. The DNA of the CDR3 is TGTGCCAGCAGTTTATGGGACAGGGAAAGCAAATACTTC. Translated, it gives CASSLWDRESKYF.

This rearrangement joins TRBV6-1 to TRBJ1-1; 11 bases fit TRBD1. Germline CDR1 is MNHNS and CDR2 is SASEGT. Unmatched junction bases numbered 10, after V lost 3 bases and J lost 7 bases. There are 16 residues in the CDR3. CDR3 in DNA: TGTGCCAGCAGTGACCCGGACAGGGGGCCTTACGGTGAAGCTTTCTTT. Protein sequence: CASSDPDRGPYGEAFF.

V usage is TRBV7-9 and J usage is TRBJ1-4; D possibly corresponds to TRBD1 (5 bases). Trimming left V 2 bases short and J 8 bases short, with 12 bases between. The germline gives CDR1 SEHNR, CDR2 FQNEAQ (reference sequence). This CDR3 comprises 14 residues. CDR3 amino acids: CASSLTQGLEKLFF. In DNA form, the CDR3 reads TGTGCCAGCAGCTTAACCCAGGGTTTGGAAAAACTGTTTTTT.

The genes are TRBV6-5 and TRBJ2-7, with D hard to call. The CDR3 contains 13 residues. Trimming removed 4 bases at V and 4 bases at J, with 11 bases between. Germline V gene sequence: CDR1 MNHEY, CDR2 SVGAGI. The CDR3 loop is CASSSGPSYEQYF. The CDR3, as DNA: TGTGCCAGCAGTTCTGGACCTTCGTACGAGCAGTACTTC.

This clone was picked up one time. The chain couples TRBV7-3 to TRBJ2-1; D is unresolved. V was trimmed by 10 bases and J by 9 bases, leaving 16 bases between them. CDR1 SGHTA and CDR2 FQGTGA come from the germline V gene. The CDR3 loop spans 12 amino acids. CDR3 DNA: TGTGCCACCGCCCTCCCCCCGGGTGAGCAGTTCTTC. Translated, it gives CATALPPGEQFF.

This rearrangement joins TRBV25-1 to TRBJ1-2; D is possibly TRBD1 (6 bases). Trimming removed 3 bases at V and 2 bases at J, with 19 bases between. The CDR3 sequence is 17 residues long. CDR1 is MGHDK, CDR2 SYGVNS, per germline. The CDR3 here is CASSDPALGGANYGYTF. The CDR3 DNA is TGTGCCAGCAGTGATCCCGCCCTGGGGGGCGCAAACTATGGCTACACCTTC.

This chain connects TRBV3-1 (or the pseudogene TRBV3-2) to TRBJ2-2; TRBD1 matches at 7 bases. The CDR3 contains 14 residues. With V trimmed by 7 bases and J by 6 bases, 8 bases remained unmatched. Germline assignment: CDR1 LGHDT and CDR2 YNNKEL (reference sequence). In nucleotides, the CDR3 is TGTGCCAGCATGGGACAGAGCAGGGCCGGGGAGCTGTTTTTT. It yields the protein CASMGQSRAGELFF.